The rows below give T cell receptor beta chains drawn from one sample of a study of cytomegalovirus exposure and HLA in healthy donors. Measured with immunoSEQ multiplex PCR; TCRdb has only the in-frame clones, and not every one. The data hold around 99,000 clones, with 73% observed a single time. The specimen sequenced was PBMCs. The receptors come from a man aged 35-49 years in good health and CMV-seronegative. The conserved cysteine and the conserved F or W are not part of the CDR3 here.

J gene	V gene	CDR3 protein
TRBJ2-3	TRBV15	ATSRDAGLFTDTQY
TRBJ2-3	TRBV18	ASSPIPLAGTSTDTQY
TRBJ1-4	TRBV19	ASSVDPGNEKLF
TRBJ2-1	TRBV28	ASLINRGASYNEQF
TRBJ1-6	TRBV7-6	ASSLEHNSPLH
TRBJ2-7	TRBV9	ASSVEGLAHEQY
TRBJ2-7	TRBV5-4	ASRDQGGGYEQY
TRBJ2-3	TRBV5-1	ASSHGGDTQY
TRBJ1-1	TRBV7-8	AGSLGAQNTEAF
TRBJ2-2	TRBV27	ASSSKFTGELF
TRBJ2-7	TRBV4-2	ASSQVPASRYEQY
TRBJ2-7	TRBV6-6	ASSYNRGASYEQY
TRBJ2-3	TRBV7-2	ASSLYGVDTQY
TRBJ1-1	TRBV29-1	SVPKENTEAF
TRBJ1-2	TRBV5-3	ARSLATDRAGYT
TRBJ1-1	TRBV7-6	ASSLAGTHTEAF
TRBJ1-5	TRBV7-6	ASSKTGGDQPQH
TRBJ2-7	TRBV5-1	ASSLAEDTFYEQY
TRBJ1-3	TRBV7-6	ASSPTDRRRSGNTIY
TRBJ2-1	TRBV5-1	ASSPTSGGAPGEQF
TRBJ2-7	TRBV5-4	ASSEGLAGGWEQY
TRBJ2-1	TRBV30	AWSVKTSGGPGNEQF
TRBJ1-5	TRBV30	AWTSTGQPQH
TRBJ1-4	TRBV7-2	ASSLGGAGPSNEKLF
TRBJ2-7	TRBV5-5	ASSLGAGVDEQY
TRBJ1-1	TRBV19	ASSIGAWGENTEAF
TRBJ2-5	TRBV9	ASSETGLAGSQRETQY
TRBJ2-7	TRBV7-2	ASTHARGYEQY
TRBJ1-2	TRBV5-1	ASSDRTGARLRGYT
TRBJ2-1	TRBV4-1	ASSQVSTSGGEQF
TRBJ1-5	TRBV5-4	ASSLDGQPQH
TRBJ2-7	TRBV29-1	SVSPGTGAGNEQY
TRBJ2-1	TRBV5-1	ASSRSGGAYNEQF
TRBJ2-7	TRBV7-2	ASSLEYQGISEQY
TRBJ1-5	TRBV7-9	ASGTGTGHQPQH
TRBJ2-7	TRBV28	ASSLGAGGFDEQY
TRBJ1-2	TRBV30	AWTRGGYGYT
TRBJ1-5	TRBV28	ASSYMSSNQPQH
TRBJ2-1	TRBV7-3	ASSLQGSYNEQF
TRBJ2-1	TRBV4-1	ASRQTPGLAGRDEQF
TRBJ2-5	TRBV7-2	ASSLGLAGVKQETQY
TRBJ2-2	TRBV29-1	SVGRDTGELF
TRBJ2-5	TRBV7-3	ASSPTTSGVPETQY
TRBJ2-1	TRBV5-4	ASSRGGVNEQF
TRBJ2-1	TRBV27	ASSLYLAGDYNEQF
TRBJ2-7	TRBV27	ASSPGQGEKGYEQY
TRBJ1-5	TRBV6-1	ASSVYGGADQPQH
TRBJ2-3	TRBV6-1	ASSEAAGGPDTQY
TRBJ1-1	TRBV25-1	ASSAGTLYTEAF
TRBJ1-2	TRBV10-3	AISELQGNYGYT
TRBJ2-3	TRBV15	ATSRGGAHTDTQY
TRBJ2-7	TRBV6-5	ASSTLAGGNYEQY
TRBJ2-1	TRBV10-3	AISRTGGIEQF
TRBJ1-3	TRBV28	ASSLGLLRGNTIY
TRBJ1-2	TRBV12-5	ASGLVLSGAPGGYT
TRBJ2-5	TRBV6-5	ASSYSSVETQY
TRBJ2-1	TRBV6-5	ASSRGDTHNEQF